This T cell receptor beta chain appears in the sequencing data of a study of CD8+ T cells in alopecia areata listed by TCRdb under 2018. Regarding the study in general: Treated patients were enrolled in an open-label pilot trial of oral tofacitinib at 5 to 10 mg twice daily for moderate-to-severe alopecia areata. Tofacitinib-treated patients had biopsies at baseline and at 4 and 24 weeks of treatment, with a later scalp biopsy in several patients. RNA was extracted with the PAXgene miRNA kit for fixed scalp, the miRNeasy kit for PBMCs, and the RNeasy kit for mouse skin. High-throughput TCRbeta sequencing was used to examine T cell clonal expansion in alopecia areata in both the C3H/HeJ mouse model and human patients. Human TCRbeta sequencing covered scalp tissue and sorted CD4+ and CD8+ peripheral blood T cells from patchy and totalis/universalis alopecia areata patients and healthy controls. Scalp clonality was compared across normal scalp (n=4), patchy alopecia areata scalp (n=8), and alopecia totalis/universalis scalp (n=8). Amplification of TCRbeta CDR3 regions was done by immunoSEQ multiplex PCR using 35 Vbeta forward primers and 13 Jbeta reverse primers. Patients received tofacitinib for 6 to 18 months and were then followed off drug for 6 months to check for delayed response and recurrence. General study outcomes and caveats: TCR sequences shared between patients were less clear than in mice, possibly partly because of HLA diversity in the patient population. Unlike mouse skin, where gammadelta T cells dominate, normal human skin contains resident alphabeta T cells that get sequenced too, which complicates analysis of the scalp TCR repertoire. Compared with normal scalp, lesional scalp, particularly in alopecia totalis/universalis, had higher clonality and more expanded CD8+ clones, which suggests antigenic drive.

What the time point label conveys for this sample: baseline before oral tofacitinib. Lesional scalp punch biopsies and peripheral blood were obtained from alopecia areata patients. PBMCs were separated by density centrifugation and stained for CD3, CD4 and CD8, after which CD4+ and CD8+ T cells were sorted on a FACSAria. Library method: the immunoSEQ multiplex PCR assay. RNA was extracted from all samples and reverse transcribed into cDNA, which served as template for TCR sequencing. SuperScript III was used for first-strand cDNA synthesis, primed with a 2:1 mix of oligo-dT and random hexamers. A synthetic immune receptor repertoire was used to gauge amplification bias, and whatever bias remained was removed computationally. Under the source paper's analysis protocol: Raw reads were preprocessed to remove errors, and CDR3 was defined by IMGT conventions from the conserved cysteine to phenylalanine. To get clonality, Shannon entropy was normalized by log2 of the number of productive unique TCRs and the result was subtracted from 1. Whether scalp clones were CD4 or CD8 was inferred by matching scalp TCRbeta sequences against CD4 and CD8 repertoires sorted from blood. TCRdb provides this immuneACCESS table in a form limited to in-frame rearrangements. Some clones are lacking; in checked studies, under half of them reflect an unresolved V gene, and why the rest are absent is not known. V, J and clone size are those of that table, while D and trimming were read from the DNA. The sample table shows about 180,000 clones, and roughly 65% are seen once. Under 2% of the sample is held by the ten biggest clonotypes.

Comments on this clone: What this receptor recognizes is not known. No much larger clone is present one base from it, and per-base qualities are unavailable.

The specimen comprised CD4+ T cells sorted from blood, sampled at week 0. The receptor was derived from a human donor with alopecia areata.

The CDR3 reads CASSPPGTLYNEQFF. The nucleotide sequence reads as follows: TGTGCCAGTAGTCCGCCGGGGACCCTATACAATGAGCAGTTCTTC. The rearranged segments are TRBV19 and TRBJ2-1; the D call is tentative, TRBD1 or TRBD2, as each matches 5 bases. In the germline V gene (reference sequence), CDR1 corresponds to LNHDA and CDR2 to SQIVND. V sheds 5 bases and J sheds 4 bases, leaving 15 bases between their ends. From the cysteine up to the phenylalanine, the CDR3 has a length of 15 residues. Only the CDR3 portion is preserved as DNA: 45 bases, with reading frame beginning at the first base.